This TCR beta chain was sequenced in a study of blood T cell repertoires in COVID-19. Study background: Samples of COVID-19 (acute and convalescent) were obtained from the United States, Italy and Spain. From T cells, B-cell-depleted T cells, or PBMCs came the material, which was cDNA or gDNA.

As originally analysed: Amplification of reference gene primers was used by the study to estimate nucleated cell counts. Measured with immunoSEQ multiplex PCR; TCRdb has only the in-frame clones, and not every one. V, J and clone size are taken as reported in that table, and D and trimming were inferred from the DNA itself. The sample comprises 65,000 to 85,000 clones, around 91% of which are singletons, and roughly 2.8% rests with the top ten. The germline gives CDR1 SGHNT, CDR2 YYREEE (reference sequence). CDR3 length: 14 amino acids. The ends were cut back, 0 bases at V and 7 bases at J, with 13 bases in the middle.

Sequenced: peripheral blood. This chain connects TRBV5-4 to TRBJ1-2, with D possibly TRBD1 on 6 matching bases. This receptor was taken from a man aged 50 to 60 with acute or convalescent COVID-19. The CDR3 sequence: CASSLDNRVTGYTF. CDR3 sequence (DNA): TGTGCCAGCAGCTTGGACAACAGGGTGACTGGCTACACCTTC.